Each of the 22 T cell receptor beta chains below was sequenced from the same sample in a study of blood T cell repertoires in COVID-19. Clones were read by immunoSEQ multiplex PCR, and TCRdb kept only the in-frame ones, dropping some. There are more than 250,000 clones in the sample; approximately 88% occur only once, and 1.5% to 2% lies in the top ten. The sequencing sample was made of peripheral blood. Source of these receptors: a woman under 40 with COVID-19, enrolled during active disease.

V usage is TRBV28 and J usage is TRBJ2-7; 10 bases are shared with TRBD2. The CDR3 runs 15 residues. The germline V gene encodes CDR1 MDHEN and CDR2 SYDVKM. The trim removed 3 bases at V and 6 bases at J, leaving 8 bases unmatched. CDR3 region: CASSLGEIAGGEQYV. The CDR3 region has the DNA TGTGCCAGCAGTTTGGGGGAAATAGCGGGGGGCGAGCAGTACGTC.

The V gene is TRBV5-1, the J gene TRBJ2-2; TRBD1 aligns across 8 bases. CDR3 length equals 15 residues. The junction had 8 bases not matched to a gene; V was cut back by 4 bases and J by 6 bases. The germline V gene encodes CDR1 SGHRS and CDR2 YFSETQ. Written as DNA, the CDR3 is TGCGCCAGCAGCCCCGGACAGGGAGCGCCCGGGGAGCTGTTTTTT. Translating gives CASSPGQGAPGELFF.

The rearrangement links TRBV19 to TRBJ2-7, with 11 bases that match TRBD2. The CDR3 has 19 amino acids. Trimming at V came to 3 bases and at J to 1 base, leaving 14 bases not matched to a gene. CDR1 LNHDA and CDR2 SQIVND come from the germline V gene (reference sequence). The CDR3 sequence is CASSMKAGSTSGGSYEQYF. Written as DNA, the CDR3 is TGTGCCAGTAGTATGAAAGCAGGGTCAACTAGCGGGGGATCCTACGAGCAGTACTTC.

The V and J genes are TRBV7-9 and TRBJ2-3, with TRBD2 matching 13 bases. CDR1 is SEHNR and CDR2 is FQNEAQ in the germline V gene (reference sequence). This CDR3 comprises 16 residues. The J segment lost 3 bases and the V segment lost 7 bases, leaving 7 bases of the junction unmatched. The DNA of the CDR3 is TGTGCCAGCAACCCACTAGCGGGGGGGGCAACAGATACGCAGTATTTT. The encoded protein is CASNPLAGGATDTQYF.

This sequence joins TRBV11-2 and TRBJ2-7; 7 nucleotides line up with TRBD2. Germline V gene lookup returns CDR1 SGHAT and CDR2 FQNNGV. The CDR3 consists of 14 residues. After removal of 5 bases from V and 2 bases from J, the junction contained 6 bases not matched to a gene. CDR3 DNA sequence: TGTGCCAGCAGCCTAGCTAGCGGCCCCTACGAGCAGTACTTC. Its translation is CASSLASGPYEQYF.

This clone has only one observation. V is TRBV24-1 and J is TRBJ1-2, with a possible D match to TRBD1 (5 bases). The germline CDR1 and CDR2 sequences are KGHDR and SFDVKD. V gave up 4 bases and J gave up 5 bases, with 19 bases separating them. The length of the CDR3 is 16 residues. In DNA, the CDR3 is TGTGCCACCAGTGACCCTGTCGGGGGGGGACGATATGGCTACACCTTC. Translating it yields CATSDPVGGGRYGYTF.

The J gene is TRBJ2-5, the V gene TRBV24-1, with a tentative D call TRBD1 (6 bases). Germline lookup yields CDR1 KGHDR and CDR2 SFDVKD. This CDR3 is 15 amino acids long. V was shortened by 4 bases and J by 1 base, with 12 bases between the two germline ends. CDR3 in amino acids: CATSDPRTAQETQYF. For the CDR3, the DNA is TGTGCCACCAGTGACCCCCGGACAGCCCAAGAGACCCAGTACTTC.

The genes are TRBV2 and TRBJ1-6, with D uncertain. Per the germline V gene, CDR1 is SNHLY and CDR2 is FYNNEI. The CDR3 consists of 15 residues. V lost 1 base to trimming and J lost 7 bases, with 11 bases between them. The CDR3 DNA reads as TGTGCCAGCAGTGAAGAGACACCTGCGAATTCACCCCTCCACTTT. Protein sequence: CASSEETPANSPLHF. Full variable domain (outside the CDR3, taken from reference TRBV2 and TRBJ1-6): EPEVTQTPSHQVTQMGQEVILRCVPISNHLYFYWYRQILGQKVEFLVSFYNNEISEKSEIFDDQFSVERPDGSNFTLKIRSTKLEDSAMYFCASSEETPANSPLHFGNGTRLTVT.

This chain connects TRBV9 to TRBJ1-2, with D possibly TRBD1 on 5 matching bases. The ends were cut back, 5 bases at V and 4 bases at J, with 21 bases in the middle. Germline V CDR1 and CDR2: SGDLS, YYNGEE. The CDR3 consists of 16 residues. The CDR3 loop is CASSPPVGVSPYGYTF. Here the CDR3 DNA reads TGTGCCAGCAGTCCTCCCGTAGGGGTATCGCCCTATGGCTACACCTTC.

With regard to this clone: Within the sample, other DNA sequences also encode this same CDR3. The chain uses TRBV29-1 and TRBJ1-2; 7 bases are shared with TRBD1. The CDR3 loop spans 12 amino acids. CDR1 is SQVTM and CDR2 is ANQGSEA in the germline V gene. The V gene end was trimmed by 6 bases and the J gene end by 4 bases; junction bases not matched to a gene: 5. CDR3 region: CSVYRGGYGYTF. The DNA for the CDR3 is TGCAGCGTCTACAGGGGTGGCTATGGCTACACCTTC.

The rearrangement links TRBV5-1 to TRBJ1-6, with 9 bases matching TRBD1. The CDR3 sequence is 14 residues long. The junction had 5 bases not matched to a gene; V was cut back by 4 bases and J by 9 bases. Germline CDR1 reads SGHRS; CDR2 reads YFSETQ. The CDR3 region has the DNA TGCGCCAGCAGCCTAGACAGGGGGAGTTCACCCCTCCACTTT. Amino acid sequence: CASSLDRGSSPLHF.

The chain uses TRBV18 and TRBJ2-2; TRBD2 aligns across 7 bases. CDR3 length: 14 amino acids. V was pared by 5 bases and J by 6 bases, with 6 bases of the junction left unmatched. Germline V lookup: CDR1 KGHSH, CDR2 LQKENI. CDR3 sequence: CASSAAGYSGELFF. The CDR3 DNA sequence: TGTGCCAGCTCAGCAGCGGGGTACTCCGGGGAGCTGTTTTTT.

This rearrangement joins TRBV4-1 to TRBJ1-3; no reliable D call. The germline V gene has CDR1 MGHRA and CDR2 YSYEKL. This CDR3 has 17 residues. Trimming removed 0 bases from V and 4 bases from J, with 16 bases in between. The CDR3 nucleotides read TGCGCCAGCAGCCAAGATGGTAACCCTGAGGCAGGAAACACCATATATTTT. This encodes CASSQDGNPEAGNTIYF.

The chain links TRBV29-1 to TRBJ1-2; no clear D. Germline values: CDR1 SQVTM, CDR2 ANQGSEA. The length of the CDR3 is 11 residues. V dropped 3 bases and J dropped 4 bases, with 6 bases sitting between them. DNA for the CDR3: TGCAGCGTTGAGGGCACCTATGGCTACACCTTC. Its protein is CSVEGTYGYTF.

CDR3 DNA sequence: TGTGCCAGCAGTGAACAGGGGGGAAGGGTCAATCAGCCCCAGCATTTT. As protein: CASSEQGGRVNQPQHF. The J gene is TRBJ1-5, the V gene TRBV2; 7 positions match TRBD1. The CDR3 runs 16 residues. The V gene end was trimmed by 2 bases and the J gene end by 3 bases; junction bases not matched to a gene: 7. Germline-derived CDR1 and CDR2 are SNHLY and FYNNEI.

The rearrangement joins TRBV5-5 to TRBJ2-5; TRBD1 agrees at 9 bases. Looked up from germline, CDR1 is SGHKS and CDR2 is YYEKEE (reference sequence). The junction had 8 bases not matched to a gene; V was cut back by 3 bases and J by 5 bases. The CDR3 is 15 amino acids. CDR3 nucleotide sequence: TGTGCCAGCAGCTCCATGACAGGGGGAGGCGAGACCCAGTACTTC. This gives the protein CASSSMTGGGETQYF.

The J gene is TRBJ1-6, the V gene TRBV5-4; perhaps TRBD1 as D (5 bases). The CDR3 covers 17 residues. Between the trimmed V and J ends, which lost 3 bases and 8 bases, there was a span of 21 bases. The germline V gene has CDR1 SGHNT and CDR2 YYREEE (reference sequence). Here the CDR3 DNA reads TGTGCCAGCAGCTCTAAATGGGTGGCAGGGAAAGATTCACCCCTCCACTTT. Its protein product is CASSSKWVAGKDSPLHF.

This rearrangement joins TRBV2 to TRBJ1-3; the D is unclear. The CDR3 covers 16 residues. Trimming pared 7 bases from V and 2 bases from J, leaving 18 bases between. Germline-derived CDR1 and CDR2 are SNHLY and FYNNEI. As DNA, the CDR3 is TGTGCCAGCACCAAAGAGCGCACGAAGACTGGAAACACCATATATTTT. It encodes CASTKERTKTGNTIYF.

The V and J genes are TRBV25-1 and TRBJ1-4; no definite D call. Trimming stripped 8 bases from V and 11 bases from J, with 9 bases between. The CDR3 has 10 residues. Germline CDR1 and CDR2: MGHDK and SYGVNS. The CDR3 sequence: CASQAGKLFF. The CDR3 nucleotides read TGTGCCAGCCAGGCTGGGAAACTGTTTTTT.

The chain combines TRBV7-9 with TRBJ2-1, with D possibly matching TRBD2 (5 bases). This CDR3 comprises 15 residues. The V and J ends lost 5 bases and 7 bases respectively, with 18 bases between them. Germline lookup yields CDR1 SEHNR and CDR2 FQNEAQ (reference sequence). The CDR3 nucleotides read TGTGCCAGCAGCGCCGGACTTTCCTTGGGGAATGAGCAGTTCTTC. It encodes CASSAGLSLGNEQFF.

This clone was detected only once. V gene TRBV27 combines with J gene TRBJ1-5, with TRBD1 matching 8 bases. Germline CDR1 MNHEY, CDR2 SMNVEV (reference sequence). The CDR3 is 14 amino acids. Losses at the gene ends were 4 bases for V and 7 bases for J; bases not matched to a gene: 6. The CDR3 bases are TGTGCCAGCAGTTGGAGCAGGGGGCGGCAGCCCCAGCATTTT. The encoded protein is CASSWSRGRQPQHF.

A word on this clone: Different DNA sequences within this sample yield the same CDR3. This rearrangement joins TRBV6-5 to TRBJ1-4; D may be TRBD1 (6 bases). The length of the CDR3 is 14 residues. The V end lost 6 bases, the J end lost 8 bases, and 16 bases lay between the germline ends. Germline values: CDR1 MNHEY, CDR2 SVGAGI. CDR3 nucleotide sequence: TGTGCCAGCAGGCCACGGGGGGCAGGGGAAAAACTGTTTTTT. This codes for CASRPRGAGEKLFF.